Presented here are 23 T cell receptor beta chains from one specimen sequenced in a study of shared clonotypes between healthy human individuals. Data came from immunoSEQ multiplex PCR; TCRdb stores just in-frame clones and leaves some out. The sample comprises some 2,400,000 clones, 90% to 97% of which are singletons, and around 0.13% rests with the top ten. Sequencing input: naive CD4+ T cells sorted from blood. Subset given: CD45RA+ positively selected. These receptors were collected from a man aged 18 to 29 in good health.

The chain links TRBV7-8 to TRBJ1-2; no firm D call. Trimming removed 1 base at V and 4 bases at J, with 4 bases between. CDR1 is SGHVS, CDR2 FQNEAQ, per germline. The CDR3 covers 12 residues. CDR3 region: CASSLDGYGYTF. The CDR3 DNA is TGTGCCAGCAGCTTAGACGGCTATGGCTACACCTTC. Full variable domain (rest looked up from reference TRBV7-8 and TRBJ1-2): GAGVSQSPRYKVAKRGQDVALRCDPISGHVSLFWYQQALGQGPEFLTYFQNEAQLDKSGLPSDRFFAERPEGSVSTLKIQRTQQEDSAVYLCASSLDGYGYTFGSGTRLTVV.

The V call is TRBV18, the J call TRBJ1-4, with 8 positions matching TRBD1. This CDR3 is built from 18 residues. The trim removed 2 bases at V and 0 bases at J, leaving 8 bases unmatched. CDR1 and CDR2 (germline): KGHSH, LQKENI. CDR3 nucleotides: TGTGCCAGCTCACCAGACCCGGGACAGGTTGCAACTAATGAAAAACTGTTTTTT. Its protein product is CASSPDPGQVATNEKLFF.

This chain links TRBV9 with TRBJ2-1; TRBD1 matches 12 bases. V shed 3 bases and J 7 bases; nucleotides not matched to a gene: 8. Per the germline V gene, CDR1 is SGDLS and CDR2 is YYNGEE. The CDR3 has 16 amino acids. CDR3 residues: CASSAAGTGGKNEQFF. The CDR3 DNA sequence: TGTGCCAGCAGCGCCGCCGGGACAGGGGGCAAAAATGAGCAGTTCTTC.

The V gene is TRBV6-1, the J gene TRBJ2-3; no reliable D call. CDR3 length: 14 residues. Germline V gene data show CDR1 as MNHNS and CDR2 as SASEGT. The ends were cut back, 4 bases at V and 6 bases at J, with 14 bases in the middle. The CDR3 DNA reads TGTGCCAGCAGTGGGCAGGCGACCTCGGATACGCAGTATTTT. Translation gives CASSGQATSDTQYF.

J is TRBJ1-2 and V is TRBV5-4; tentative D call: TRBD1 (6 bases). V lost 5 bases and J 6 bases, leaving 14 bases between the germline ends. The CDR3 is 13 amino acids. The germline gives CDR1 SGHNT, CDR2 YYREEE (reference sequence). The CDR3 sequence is CASRNRDGNGYTF. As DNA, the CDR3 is TGTGCCAGCAGAAACAGGGATGGGAATGGCTACACCTTC.

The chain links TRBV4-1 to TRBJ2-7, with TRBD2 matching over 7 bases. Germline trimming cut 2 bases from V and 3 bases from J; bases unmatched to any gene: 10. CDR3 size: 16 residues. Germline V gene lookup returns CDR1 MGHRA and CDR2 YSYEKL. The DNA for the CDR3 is TGCGCCAGCAGCCAAACAGACGGACTAGGGGTCTACGAGCAGTACTTC. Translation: CASSQTDGLGVYEQYF.

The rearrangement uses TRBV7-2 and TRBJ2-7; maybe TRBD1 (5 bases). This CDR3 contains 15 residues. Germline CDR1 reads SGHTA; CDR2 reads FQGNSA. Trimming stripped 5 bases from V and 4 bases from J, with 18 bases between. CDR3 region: CASSPEQGRSYEQYF. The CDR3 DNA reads TGTGCCAGCAGCCCAGAGCAGGGCAGGTCATACGAGCAGTACTTC.

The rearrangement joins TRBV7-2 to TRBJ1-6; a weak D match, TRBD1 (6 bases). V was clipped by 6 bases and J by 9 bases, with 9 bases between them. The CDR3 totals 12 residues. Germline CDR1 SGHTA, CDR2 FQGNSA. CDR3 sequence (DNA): TGTGCCAGCAGGAACAGGGTTTCACCCCTCCACTTT. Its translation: CASRNRVSPLHF.

Here the CDR3 DNA reads TGTGCCTGGAGTGTAAGCACGACTGGAAACACCATATATTTT. It specifies CAWSVSTTGNTIYF. This chain connects TRBV30 to TRBJ1-3, with no clear D. Germline CDR1 is GTSNPN and CDR2 is SVGIG (reference sequence). The CDR3 is 14 residues long. The V end lost 0 bases, the J end lost 2 bases, and 8 bases lay between the germline ends.

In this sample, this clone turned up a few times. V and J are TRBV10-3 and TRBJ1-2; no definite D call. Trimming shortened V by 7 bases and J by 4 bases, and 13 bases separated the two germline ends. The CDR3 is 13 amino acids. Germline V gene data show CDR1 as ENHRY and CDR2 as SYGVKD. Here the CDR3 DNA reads TGTGCCATCACTAGGGAAATAGCCTATGGCTACACCTTC. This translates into CAITREIAYGYTF.

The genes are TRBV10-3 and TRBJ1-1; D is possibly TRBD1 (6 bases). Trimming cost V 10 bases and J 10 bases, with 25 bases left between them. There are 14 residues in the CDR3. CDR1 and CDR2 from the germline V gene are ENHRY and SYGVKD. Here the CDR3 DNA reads TGTGCCACAACAGCAGGGGCTCGAGGTCTTTCAGCTTTCTTT. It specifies CATTAGARGLSAFF.

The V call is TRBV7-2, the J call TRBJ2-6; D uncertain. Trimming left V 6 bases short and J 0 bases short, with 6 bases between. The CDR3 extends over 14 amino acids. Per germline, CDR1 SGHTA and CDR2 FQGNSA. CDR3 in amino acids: CASRRSSGANVLTF. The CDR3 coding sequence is TGTGCCAGCAGAAGAAGCTCTGGGGCCAACGTCCTGACTTTC.

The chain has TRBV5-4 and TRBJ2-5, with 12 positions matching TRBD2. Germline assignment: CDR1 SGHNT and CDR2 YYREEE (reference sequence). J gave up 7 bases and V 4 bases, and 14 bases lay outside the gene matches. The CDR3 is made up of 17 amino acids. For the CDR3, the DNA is TGTGCCAGCAGCCAACCGGGGCTAGCGGGAGGGGCGGGGACCCAGTACTTC. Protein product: CASSQPGLAGGAGTQYF.

The CDR3: CASSPPNAGGNTIYF. The CDR3 region has the DNA TGTGCCAGCTCACCACCGAACGCAGGAGGAAACACCATATATTTT. The chain employs TRBV18 and TRBJ1-3; no firm D call. From germline, CDR1 is KGHSH and CDR2 LQKENI. V gave up 0 bases and J gave up 4 bases, with 10 bases separating them. The CDR3 covers 15 residues.

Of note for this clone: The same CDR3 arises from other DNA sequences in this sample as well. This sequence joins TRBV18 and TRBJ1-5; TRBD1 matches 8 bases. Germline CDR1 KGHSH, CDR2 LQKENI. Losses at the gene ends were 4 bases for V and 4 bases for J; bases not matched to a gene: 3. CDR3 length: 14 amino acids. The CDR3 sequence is CASSLGTGNQPQHF. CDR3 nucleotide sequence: TGTGCCAGCTCACTTGGGACAGGTAATCAGCCCCAGCATTTT.

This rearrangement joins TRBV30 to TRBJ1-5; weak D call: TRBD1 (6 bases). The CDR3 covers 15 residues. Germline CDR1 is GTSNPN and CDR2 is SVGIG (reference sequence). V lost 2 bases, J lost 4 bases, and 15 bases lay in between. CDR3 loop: CAWSRKQGGNQPQHF. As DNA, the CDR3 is TGTGCCTGGAGTAGAAAACAGGGAGGGAATCAGCCCCAGCATTTT.

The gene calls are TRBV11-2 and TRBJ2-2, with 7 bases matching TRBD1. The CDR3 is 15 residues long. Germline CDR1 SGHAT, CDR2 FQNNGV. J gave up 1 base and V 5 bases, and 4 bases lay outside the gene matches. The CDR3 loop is CASSPGTVNTGELFF. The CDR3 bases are TGTGCCAGCAGCCCAGGGACAGTGAACACCGGGGAGCTGTTTTTT.

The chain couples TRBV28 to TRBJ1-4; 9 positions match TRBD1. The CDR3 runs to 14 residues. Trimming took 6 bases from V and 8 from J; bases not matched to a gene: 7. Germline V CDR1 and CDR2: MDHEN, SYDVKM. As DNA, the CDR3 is TGTGCCAGCAGGGGGGACAGGGAGGGGGAAAAACTGTTTTTT. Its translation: CASRGDREGEKLFF.

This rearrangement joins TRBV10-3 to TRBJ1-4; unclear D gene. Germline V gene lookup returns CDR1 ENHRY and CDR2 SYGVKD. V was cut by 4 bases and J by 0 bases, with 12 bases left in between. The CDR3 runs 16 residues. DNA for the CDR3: TGTGCCATCAGTGGGGGTGGACCCGCAACTAATGAAAAACTGTTTTTT. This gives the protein CAISGGGPATNEKLFF.

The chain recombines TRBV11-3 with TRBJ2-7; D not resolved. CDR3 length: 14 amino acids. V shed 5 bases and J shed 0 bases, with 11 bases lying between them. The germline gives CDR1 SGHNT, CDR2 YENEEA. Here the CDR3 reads CASSVSESSYEQYF. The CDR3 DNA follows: TGTGCCAGCAGCGTGTCAGAGAGCTCCTACGAGCAGTACTTC.

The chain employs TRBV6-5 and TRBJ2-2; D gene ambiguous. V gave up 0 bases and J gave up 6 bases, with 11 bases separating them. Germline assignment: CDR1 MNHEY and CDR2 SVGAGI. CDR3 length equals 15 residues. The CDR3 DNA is TGTGCCAGCAGTTACTCGGTCCTTGGGGCCGGGGAGCTGTTTTTT. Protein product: CASSYSVLGAGELFF.

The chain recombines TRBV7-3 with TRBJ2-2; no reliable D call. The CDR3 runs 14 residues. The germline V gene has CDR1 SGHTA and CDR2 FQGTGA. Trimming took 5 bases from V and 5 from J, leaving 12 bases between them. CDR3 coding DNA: TGTGCCAGCAGCCCTGGATTGGGTACCGGGGAGCTGTTTTTT. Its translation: CASSPGLGTGELFF.

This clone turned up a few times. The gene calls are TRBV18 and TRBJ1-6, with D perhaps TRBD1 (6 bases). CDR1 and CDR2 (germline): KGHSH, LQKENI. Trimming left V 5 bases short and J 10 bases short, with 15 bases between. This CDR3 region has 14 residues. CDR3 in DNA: TGTGCCAGCTCAGGACAAAACAGGGAATCACCCCTCCACTTT. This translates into CASSGQNRESPLHF. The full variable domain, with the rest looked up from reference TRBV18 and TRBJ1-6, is NAGVMQNPRHLVRRRGQEARLRCSPMKGHSHVYWYRQLPEEGLKFMVYLQKENIIDESGMPKERFSAEFPKEGPSILRIQQVVRGDSAAYFCASSGQNRESPLHFGNGTRLTVT.